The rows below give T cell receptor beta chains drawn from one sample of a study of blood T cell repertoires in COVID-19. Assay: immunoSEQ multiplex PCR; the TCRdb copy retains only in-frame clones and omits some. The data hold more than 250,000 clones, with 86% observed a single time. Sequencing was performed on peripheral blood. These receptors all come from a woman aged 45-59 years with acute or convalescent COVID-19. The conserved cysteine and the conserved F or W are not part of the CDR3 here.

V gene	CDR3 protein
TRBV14	ASSPLRTGGKDEQY
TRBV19	ASSNGDRANNEQF
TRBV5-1	ASSFDRDQPQH
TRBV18	ASSPGTGMDTEAF
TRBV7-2	ASSLALYSNQPQH
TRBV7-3	ASSQQVGEGTQY
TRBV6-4	ASSEPGGSRCLGSNQPQH
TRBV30	AWSLTGASYEQY
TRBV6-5	ASTQTGRTEAF
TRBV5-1	ASSRGEGPDTQY
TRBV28	ASSLTGPHYGYT
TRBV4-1	ASSQGAQGNTEAF
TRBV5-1	ASRNPRGRLSGELF
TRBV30	ACQGLGNQPQH
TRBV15	ATSRDLFGSSYNEQF
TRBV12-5	ASGLVGADRGQDNEQF
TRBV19	ASGDRDQPQH
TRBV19	ASSILRNTEAF
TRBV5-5	ASSPRAGTVYEQY
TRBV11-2	ASSLSTGDEQY
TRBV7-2	ASSPGQGLSYEQY
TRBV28	ASSTFSGLRTDTQY
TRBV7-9	ASSLAGHNYEQY
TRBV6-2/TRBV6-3	ASSYSPSGVRYEQF
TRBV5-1	ASSPTGTGNQPQH
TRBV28	ASRDRAQETQY
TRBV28	ASSSLYYEQY
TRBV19	ASSSFQGNQPQH
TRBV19	ASSTPDLAGTGELF
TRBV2	ASSGGQRSSGNTIY
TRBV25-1	ASTRDSARPEQF
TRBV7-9	ASSSTGSNLGYT
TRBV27	ASSPPVGGGWFEAF
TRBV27	ASSFDSLYGYT
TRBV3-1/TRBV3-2	ASSQRGSDTEAF
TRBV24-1	ATSDLSAGGETQY
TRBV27	ASSFSLAGGPYEQF
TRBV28	ASSLMRTRETEAF
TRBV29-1	SVVHPGDTQY
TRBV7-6	ASSLAAGGAGAYNEQF
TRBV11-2	ASSLDSWGLTEAF
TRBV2	ASSTGLAGSYEQY
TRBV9	ASSVAGVISGNTIY
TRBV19	ASSIGALAAQPQH
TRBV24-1	ATGQGAPRGQF
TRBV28	ASKPTGGGTEAF
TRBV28	ATLAGVLREQY